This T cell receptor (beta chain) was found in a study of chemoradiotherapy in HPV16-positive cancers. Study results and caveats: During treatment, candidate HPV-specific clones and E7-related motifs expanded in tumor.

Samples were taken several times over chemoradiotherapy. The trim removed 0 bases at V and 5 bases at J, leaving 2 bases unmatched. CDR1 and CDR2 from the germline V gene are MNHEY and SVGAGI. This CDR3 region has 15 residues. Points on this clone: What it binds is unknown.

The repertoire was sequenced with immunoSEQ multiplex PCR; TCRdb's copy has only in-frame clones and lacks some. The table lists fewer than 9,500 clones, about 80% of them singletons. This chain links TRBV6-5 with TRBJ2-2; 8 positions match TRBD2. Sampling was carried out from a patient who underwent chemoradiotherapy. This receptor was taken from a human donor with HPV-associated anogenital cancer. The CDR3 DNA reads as TGTGCCAGCAGTTACTCGGCTAGCGGGACCGGGGAGCTGTTTTTT. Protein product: CASSYSASGTGELFF.